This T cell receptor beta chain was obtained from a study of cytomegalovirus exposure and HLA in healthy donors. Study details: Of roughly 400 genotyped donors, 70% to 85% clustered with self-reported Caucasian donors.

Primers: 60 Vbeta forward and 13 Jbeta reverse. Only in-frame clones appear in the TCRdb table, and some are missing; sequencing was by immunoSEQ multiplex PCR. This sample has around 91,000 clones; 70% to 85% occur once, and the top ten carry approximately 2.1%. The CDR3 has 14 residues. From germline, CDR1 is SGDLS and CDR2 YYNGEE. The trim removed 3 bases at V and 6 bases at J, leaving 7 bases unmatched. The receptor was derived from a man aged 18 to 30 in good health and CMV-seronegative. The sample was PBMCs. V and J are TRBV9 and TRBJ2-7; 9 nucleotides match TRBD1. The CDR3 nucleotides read TGTGCCAGCAGCGGGGGGGACAGGGATGGCGAGCAGTACTTC. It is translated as CASSGGDRDGEQYF.